There are many counts of the clone carrying this T cell receptor (beta chain). The target antigen is unknown. The CDR3 contains 12 residues. V dropped 5 bases and J dropped 6; count of bases not matched to a gene: 4. Germline V gene sequence: CDR1 SEHNR, CDR2 FQNEAQ (reference sequence). This record belongs to a study of T cells after yellow fever vaccination. Study-wide context: Where fractions had low cell numbers, libraries were prepared from them with the SMART-Seq v4 Ultra Low Input RNA kit.

General observations from the study: Booster samples showed a return of most primary-vaccination clones (under 97% CD4, roughly 85% CD8).

The 5'RACE template-switching step produced TCR cDNA and added a universal primer site and UMIs. MiXCR, applied by TCRdb to the 5' RACE reads, yields one record per CDR3 protein. The table has fewer than 400,000 distinct CDR3 sequences, approximately 6% seen once. Sequencing used PBMCs, obtained 5 days after the yellow fever booster vaccination. V usage is TRBV7-9 and J usage is TRBJ2-7, with 7 nucleotides matching TRBD1. The origin of this receptor is a man in his thirties or forties who received the YFV17D yellow fever vaccine. CDR3 nucleotides: TGTGCCAGCAGCGCACAGGGGTTCGAGCAGTACTTC. It specifies CASSAQGFEQYF.